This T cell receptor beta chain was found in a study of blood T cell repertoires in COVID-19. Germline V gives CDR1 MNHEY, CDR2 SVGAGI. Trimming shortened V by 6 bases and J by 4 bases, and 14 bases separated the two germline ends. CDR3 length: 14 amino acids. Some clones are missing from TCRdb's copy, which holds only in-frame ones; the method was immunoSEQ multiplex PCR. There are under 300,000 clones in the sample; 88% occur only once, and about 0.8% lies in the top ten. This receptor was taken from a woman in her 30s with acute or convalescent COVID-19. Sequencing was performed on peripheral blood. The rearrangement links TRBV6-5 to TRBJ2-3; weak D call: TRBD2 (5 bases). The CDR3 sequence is CASSPYERADTQYF. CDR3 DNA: TGTGCCAGCAGCCCCTATGAGAGGGCAGATACGCAGTATTTT.